At least ten counts were recorded for the clone carrying this TCR beta chain. Its antigen is not identified. Time point meaning: newly diagnosed GD, antithyroid drugs for less than 3 months. Construction of the TCR library relied on RNA isolated from PBMCs. The data belong to a study of regulatory T cells in long-lasting Graves disease. Whole-study context: Patients newly diagnosed with Graves' had been on antithyroid drugs for under 3 months.

Study conclusions and caveats: Limited samples may have lowered accuracy. TRBV28, TRBJ1-2 and TRBJ2-5 emerged as the favored segments in persistent disease.

Investigators prepared the TCR beta libraries by applying iRepertoire HTBI primers and Arm-PCR of CDR3 regions. TCRdb fed the multiplex PCR reads into MiXCR, producing one record per CDR3 protein. The table lists 550,000 or so distinct CDR3 sequences, around 12% of them singletons. V lost 6 bases and J lost 2, with 11 bases in between. The germline gives CDR1 MNHEY, CDR2 SVGEGT. CDR3 length: 14 amino acids. This same sample was also taken into another study, of T cells in Graves' hyperthyroidism and ophthalmopathy. That paper notes: HTBI primers were employed in a first-round RT-PCR of the TCR CDR3.

The rearrangement links TRBV6-2 or TRBV6-3 to TRBJ1-3; D call uncertain. This TCR was sampled from a woman younger than 45 with Graves disease. The sequences come from peripheral blood mononuclear cells (PBMCs), collected at new diagnosis, from a patient treated with antithyroid drugs. CDR3 sequence (DNA): TGTGCCAGCAGACCTCGCGGGGCTGGAAACACCATATATTTT. It is translated as CASRPRGAGNTIYF.